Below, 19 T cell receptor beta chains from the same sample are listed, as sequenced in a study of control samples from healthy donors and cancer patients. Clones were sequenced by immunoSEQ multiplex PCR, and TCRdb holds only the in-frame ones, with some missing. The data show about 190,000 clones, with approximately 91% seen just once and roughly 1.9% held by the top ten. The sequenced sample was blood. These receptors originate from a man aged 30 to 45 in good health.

CDR3 sequence reads: CASSVSGGFNEKLFF. The CDR3 DNA follows: TGTGCCAGCAGCGTAAGTGGGGGCTTCAATGAAAAACTGTTTTTT. The chain links TRBV9 to TRBJ1-4; weak D call: TRBD1 (6 bases). This CDR3 is 15 amino acids long. The V end lost 1 base, the J end lost 5 bases, and 12 bases lay between the germline ends. The germline CDR1 and CDR2 sequences are SGDLS and YYNGEE. Based on the CDR3 plus reference TRBV9 and TRBJ1-4, the full variable domain is DSGVTQTPKHLITATGQRVTLRCSPRSGDLSVYWYQQSLDQGLQFLIQYYNGEERAKGNILERFSAQQFPDLHSELNLSSLELGDSALYFCASSVSGGFNEKLFFGSGTQLSVL.

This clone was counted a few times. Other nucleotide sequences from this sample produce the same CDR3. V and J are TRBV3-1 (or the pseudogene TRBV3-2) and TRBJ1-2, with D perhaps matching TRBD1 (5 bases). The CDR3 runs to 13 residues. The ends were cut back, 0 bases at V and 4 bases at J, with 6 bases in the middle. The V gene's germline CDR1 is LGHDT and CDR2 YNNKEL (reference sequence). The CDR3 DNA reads TGTGCCAGCAGCCAAGACGGGGCCTATGGCTACACCTTC. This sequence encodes CASSQDGAYGYTF.

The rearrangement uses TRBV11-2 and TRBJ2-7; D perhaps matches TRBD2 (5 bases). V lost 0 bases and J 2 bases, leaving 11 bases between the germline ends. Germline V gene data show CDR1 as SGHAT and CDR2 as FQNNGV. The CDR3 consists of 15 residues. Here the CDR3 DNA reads TGTGCCAGCAGCTTAGAAAGCGGCGGCACCTACGAGCAGTACTTC. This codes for CASSLESGGTYEQYF.

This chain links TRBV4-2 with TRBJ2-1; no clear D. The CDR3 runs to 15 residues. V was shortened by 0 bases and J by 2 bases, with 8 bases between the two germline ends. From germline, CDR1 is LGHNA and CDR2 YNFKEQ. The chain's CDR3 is CASSQELAAYNEQFF. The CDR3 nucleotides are TGTGCCAGCAGCCAAGAATTAGCAGCCTACAATGAGCAGTTCTTC.

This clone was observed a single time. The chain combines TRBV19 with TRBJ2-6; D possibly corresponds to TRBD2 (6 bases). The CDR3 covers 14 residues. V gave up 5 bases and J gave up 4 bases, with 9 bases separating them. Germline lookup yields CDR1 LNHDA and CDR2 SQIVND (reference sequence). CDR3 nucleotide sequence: TGTGCCAGTAGTTGGGAGGACGGGGCCAACGTCCTGACTTTC. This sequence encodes CASSWEDGANVLTF. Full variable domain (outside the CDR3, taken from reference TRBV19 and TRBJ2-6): DGGITQSPKYLFRKEGQNVTLSCEQNLNHDAMYWYRQDPGQGLRLIYYSQIVNDFQKGDIAEGYSVSREKKESFPLTVTSAQKNPTAFYLCASSWEDGANVLTFGAGSRLTVL.

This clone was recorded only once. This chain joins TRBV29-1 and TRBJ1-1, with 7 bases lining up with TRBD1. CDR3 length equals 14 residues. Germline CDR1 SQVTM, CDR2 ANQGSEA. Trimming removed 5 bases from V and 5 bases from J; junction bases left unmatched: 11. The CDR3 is CSVTNSFRGTEAFF. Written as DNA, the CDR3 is TGCAGCGTTACCAATTCGTTCAGGGGGACTGAAGCTTTCTTT.

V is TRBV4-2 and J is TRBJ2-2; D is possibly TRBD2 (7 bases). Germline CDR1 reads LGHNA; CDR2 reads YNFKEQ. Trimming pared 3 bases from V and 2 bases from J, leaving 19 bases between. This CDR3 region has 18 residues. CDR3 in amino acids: CASSQGVLAGANTGELFF. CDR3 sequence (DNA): TGTGCCAGCAGCCAGGGAGTCCTGGCGGGGGCTAACACCGGGGAGCTGTTTTTT.

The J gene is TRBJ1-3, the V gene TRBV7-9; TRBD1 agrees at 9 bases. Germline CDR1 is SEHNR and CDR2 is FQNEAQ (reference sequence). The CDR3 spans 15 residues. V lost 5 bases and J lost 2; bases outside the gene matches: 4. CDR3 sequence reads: CASSAWTGAGNTIYF. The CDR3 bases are TGTGCCAGCAGCGCCTGGACAGGGGCTGGAAACACCATATATTTT. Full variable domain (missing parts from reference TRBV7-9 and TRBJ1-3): DTGVSQNPRHKITKRGQNVTFRCDPISEHNRLYWYRQTLGQGPEFLTYFQNEAQLEKSRLLSDRFSAERPKGSFSTLEIQRTEQGDSAMYLCASSAWTGAGNTIYFGEGSWLTVV.

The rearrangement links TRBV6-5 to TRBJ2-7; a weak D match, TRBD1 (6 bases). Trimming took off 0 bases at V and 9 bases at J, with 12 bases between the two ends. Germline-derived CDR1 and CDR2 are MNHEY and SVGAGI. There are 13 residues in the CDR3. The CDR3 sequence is CASSYSGQTGQYF. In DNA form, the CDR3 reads TGTGCCAGCAGTTACTCTGGGCAGACAGGGCAGTACTTC.

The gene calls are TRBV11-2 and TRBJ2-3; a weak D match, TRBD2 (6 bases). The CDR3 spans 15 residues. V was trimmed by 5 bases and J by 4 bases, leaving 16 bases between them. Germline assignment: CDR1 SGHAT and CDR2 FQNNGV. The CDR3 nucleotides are TGTGCCAGCAGCCAAGGGCGGAGGGGCGCAGATACGCAGTATTTT. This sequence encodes CASSQGRRGADTQYF.

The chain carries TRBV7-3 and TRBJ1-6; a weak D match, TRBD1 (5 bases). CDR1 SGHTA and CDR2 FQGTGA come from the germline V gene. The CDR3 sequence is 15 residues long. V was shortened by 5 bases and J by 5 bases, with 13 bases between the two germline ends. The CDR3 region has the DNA TGTGCCAGCAGCCCAGGGACTGGGGATAATTCACCCCTCCACTTT. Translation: CASSPGTGDNSPLHF.

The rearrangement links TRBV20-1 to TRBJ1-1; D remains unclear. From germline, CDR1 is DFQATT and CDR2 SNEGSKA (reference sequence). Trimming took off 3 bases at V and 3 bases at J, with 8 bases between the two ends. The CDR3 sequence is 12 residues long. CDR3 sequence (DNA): TGCAGTGCTAGTGGGGTGGACACTGAAGCTTTCTTT. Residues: CSASGVDTEAFF.

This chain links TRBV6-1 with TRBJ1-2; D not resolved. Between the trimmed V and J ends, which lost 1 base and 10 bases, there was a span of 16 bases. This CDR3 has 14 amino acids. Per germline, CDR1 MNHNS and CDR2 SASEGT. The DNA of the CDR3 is TGTGCCAGCAGTGAAGGAAGTCCGCTGAGCGCCTACACCTTC. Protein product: CASSEGSPLSAYTF.

CDR3 bases: TGTGCCAGCAGTTCAAGACTCCCAGCAAACGCTGAAGCTTTCTTT. Translated, it gives CASSSRLPANAEAFF. The rearrangement links TRBV6-2 or TRBV6-3 to TRBJ1-1; D gene ambiguous. The V gene's germline CDR1 is MNHEY and CDR2 SVGEGT. The ends were cut back, 4 bases at V and 6 bases at J, with 18 bases in the middle. CDR3 length equals 15 residues.

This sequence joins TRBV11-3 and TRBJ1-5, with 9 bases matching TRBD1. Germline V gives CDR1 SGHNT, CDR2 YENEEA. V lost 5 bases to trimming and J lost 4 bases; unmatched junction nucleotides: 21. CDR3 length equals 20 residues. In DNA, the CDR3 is TGTGCCAGCAGCCGATTCGGGACAGGGAAGTCGGAAAGGTCGAATCAGCCCCAGCATTTT. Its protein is CASSRFGTGKSERSNQPQHF.

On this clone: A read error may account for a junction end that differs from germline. CDR3 nucleotide sequence: TGTGCCAGTAGTCTAGACAGGGGTCCCTACAATGAGCAGTTCTTC. This sequence encodes CASSLDRGPYNEQFF. J is TRBJ2-1 and V is TRBV19, with TRBD1 matching 8 bases. CDR3 length: 15 amino acids. Per germline, CDR1 LNHDA and CDR2 SQIVND (reference sequence).

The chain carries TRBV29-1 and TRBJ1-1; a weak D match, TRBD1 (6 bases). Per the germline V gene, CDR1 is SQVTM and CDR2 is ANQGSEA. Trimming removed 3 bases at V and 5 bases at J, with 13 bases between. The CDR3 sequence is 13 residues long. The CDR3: CSVDDRGRTEAFF. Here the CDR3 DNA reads TGCAGCGTTGATGATCGGGGGCGAACTGAAGCTTTCTTT.

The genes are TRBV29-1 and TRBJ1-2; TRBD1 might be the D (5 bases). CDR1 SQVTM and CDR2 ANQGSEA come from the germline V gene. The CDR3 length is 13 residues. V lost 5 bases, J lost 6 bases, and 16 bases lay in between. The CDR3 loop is CSVRGRALDGYTF. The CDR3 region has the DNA TGCAGCGTTCGGGGCAGGGCCCTCGATGGCTACACCTTC. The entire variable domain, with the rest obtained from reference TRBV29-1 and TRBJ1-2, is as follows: SAVISQKPSRDICQRGTSLTIQCQVDSQVTMMFWYRQQPGQSLTLIATANQGSEATYESGFVIDKFPISRPNLTFSTLTVSNMSPEDSSIYLCSVRGRALDGYTFGSGTRLTVV.

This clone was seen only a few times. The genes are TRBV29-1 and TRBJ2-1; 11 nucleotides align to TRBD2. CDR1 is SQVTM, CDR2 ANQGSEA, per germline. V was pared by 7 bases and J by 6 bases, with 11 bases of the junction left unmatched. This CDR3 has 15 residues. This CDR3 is CSGRLAGRGVNEQFF. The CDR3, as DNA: TGCAGCGGGCGACTAGCGGGGAGGGGGGTCAATGAGCAGTTCTTC.